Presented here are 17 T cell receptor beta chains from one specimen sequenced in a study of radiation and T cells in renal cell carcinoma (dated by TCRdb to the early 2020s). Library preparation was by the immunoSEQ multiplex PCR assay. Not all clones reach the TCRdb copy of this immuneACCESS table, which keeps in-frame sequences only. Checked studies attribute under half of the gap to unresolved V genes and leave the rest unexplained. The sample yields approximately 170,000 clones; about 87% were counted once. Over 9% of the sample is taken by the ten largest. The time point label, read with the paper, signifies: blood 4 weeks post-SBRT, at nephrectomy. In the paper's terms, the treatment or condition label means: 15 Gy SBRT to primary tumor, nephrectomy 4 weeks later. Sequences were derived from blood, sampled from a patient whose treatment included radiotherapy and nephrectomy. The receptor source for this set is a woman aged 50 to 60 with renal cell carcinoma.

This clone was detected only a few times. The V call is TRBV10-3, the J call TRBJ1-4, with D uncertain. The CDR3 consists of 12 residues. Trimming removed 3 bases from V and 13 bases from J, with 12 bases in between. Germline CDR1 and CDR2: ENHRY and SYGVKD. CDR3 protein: CAISESPRILFF. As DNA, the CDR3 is TGTGCCATCAGTGAATCCCCCAGGATACTGTTTTTT.

This chain's CDR3 is CASSTGQPNSPLHF. The CDR3 nucleotides read TGTGCCAGCAGCACAGGACAGCCCAATTCACCCCTCCACTTT. This rearrangement joins TRBV9 to TRBJ1-6; tentative D call: TRBD1 (6 bases). Germline V lookup: CDR1 SGDLS, CDR2 YYNGEE. The length of the CDR3 is 14 residues. V lost 4 bases, J lost 7 bases, and 12 bases lay in between.

CDR3 sequence: CASSTGTTNTGELFF. CDR3 DNA: TGTGCCAGCAGCACCGGGACTACGAACACCGGGGAGCTGTTTTTT. V gene TRBV5-5 combines with J gene TRBJ2-2; 7 nucleotides match TRBD2. The germline V gene has CDR1 SGHKS and CDR2 YYEKEE (reference sequence). After removal of 4 bases from V and 0 bases from J, the junction contained 3 bases not matched to a gene. This CDR3 is 15 amino acids long.

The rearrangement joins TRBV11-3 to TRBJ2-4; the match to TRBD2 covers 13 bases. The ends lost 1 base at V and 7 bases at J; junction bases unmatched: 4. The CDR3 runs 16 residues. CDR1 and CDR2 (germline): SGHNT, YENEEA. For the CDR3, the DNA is TGTGCCAGCAGCTTAGGACTAGCGGGGGGCCGGAACATTCAGTACTTC. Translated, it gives CASSLGLAGGRNIQYF.

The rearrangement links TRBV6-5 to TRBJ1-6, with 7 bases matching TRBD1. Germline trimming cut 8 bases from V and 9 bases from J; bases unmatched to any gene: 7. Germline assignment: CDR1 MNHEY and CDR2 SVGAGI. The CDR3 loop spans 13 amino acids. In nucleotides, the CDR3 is TGTGCCAGCCTCAGGGGGTTTGGTTCACCCCTCCACTTT. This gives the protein CASLRGFGSPLHF.

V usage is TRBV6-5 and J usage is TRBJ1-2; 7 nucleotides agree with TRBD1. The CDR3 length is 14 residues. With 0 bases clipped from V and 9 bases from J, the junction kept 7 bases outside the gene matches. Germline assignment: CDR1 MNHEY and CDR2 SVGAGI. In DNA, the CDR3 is TGTGCCAGCAGTTACTCCAGGACAGGCCTGAGCTACACCTTC. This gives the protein CASSYSRTGLSYTF.

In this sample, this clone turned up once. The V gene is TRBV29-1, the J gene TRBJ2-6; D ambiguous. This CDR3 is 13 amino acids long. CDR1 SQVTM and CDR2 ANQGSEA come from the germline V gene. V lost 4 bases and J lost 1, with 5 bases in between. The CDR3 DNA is TGCAGCGTTGCCGGTTCTGGGGCCAACGTCCTGACTTTC. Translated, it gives CSVAGSGANVLTF. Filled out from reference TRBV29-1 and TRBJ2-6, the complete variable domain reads SAVISQKPSRDICQRGTSLTIQCQVDSQVTMMFWYRQQPGQSLTLIATANQGSEATYESGFVIDKFPISRPNLTFSTLTVSNMSPEDSSIYLCSVAGSGANVLTFGAGSRLTVL.

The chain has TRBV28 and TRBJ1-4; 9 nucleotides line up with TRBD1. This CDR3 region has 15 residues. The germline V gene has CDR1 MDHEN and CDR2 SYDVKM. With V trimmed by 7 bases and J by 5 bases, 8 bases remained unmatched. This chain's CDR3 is CASTNLGTGNEKLFF. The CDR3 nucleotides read TGTGCCAGCACCAACTTGGGGACAGGGAATGAAAAACTGTTTTTT.

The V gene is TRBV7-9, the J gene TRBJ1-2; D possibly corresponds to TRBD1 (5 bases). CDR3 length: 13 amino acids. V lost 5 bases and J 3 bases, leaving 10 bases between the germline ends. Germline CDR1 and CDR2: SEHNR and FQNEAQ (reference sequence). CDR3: CASSAARDYGYTF. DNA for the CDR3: TGTGCCAGCAGCGCCGCCAGGGACTATGGCTACACCTTC.

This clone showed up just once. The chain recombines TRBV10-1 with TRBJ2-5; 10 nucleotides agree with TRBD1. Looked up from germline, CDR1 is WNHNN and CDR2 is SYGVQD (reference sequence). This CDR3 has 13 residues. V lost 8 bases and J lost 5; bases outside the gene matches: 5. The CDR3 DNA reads TGCGCCAGCGGGACAGGGGCGCCGGAGACCCAGTACTTC. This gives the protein CASGTGAPETQYF.

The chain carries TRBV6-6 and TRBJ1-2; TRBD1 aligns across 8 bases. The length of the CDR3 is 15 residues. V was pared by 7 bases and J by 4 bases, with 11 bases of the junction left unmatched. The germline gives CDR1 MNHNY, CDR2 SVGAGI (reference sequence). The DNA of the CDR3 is TGTGCCAGCACCCCCTACAGGGGGGGGCTCTATGGCTACACCTTC. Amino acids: CASTPYRGGLYGYTF.

CDR3 protein: CASSSRTGSSYNSPLHF. The CDR3 region has the DNA TGTGCCAGCAGCTCCCGGACAGGGAGCTCCTATAATTCACCCCTCCACTTT. This chain joins TRBV9 and TRBJ1-6, with 8 bases lining up with TRBD1. The CDR3 contains 17 residues. Germline V gene lookup returns CDR1 SGDLS and CDR2 YYNGEE. The junction had 6 bases not matched to a gene; V was cut back by 4 bases and J by 0 bases.

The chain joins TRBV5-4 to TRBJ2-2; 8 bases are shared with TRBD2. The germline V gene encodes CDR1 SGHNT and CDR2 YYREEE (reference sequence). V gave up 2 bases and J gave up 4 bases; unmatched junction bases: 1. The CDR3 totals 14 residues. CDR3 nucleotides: TGTGCCAGCAGCTTTAGCGGGGTCACCGGGGAGCTGTTTTTT. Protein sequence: CASSFSGVTGELFF.

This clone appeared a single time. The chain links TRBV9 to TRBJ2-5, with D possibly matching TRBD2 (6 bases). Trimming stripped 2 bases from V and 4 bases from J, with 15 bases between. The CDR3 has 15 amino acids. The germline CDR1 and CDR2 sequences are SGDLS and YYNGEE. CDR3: CASSVMWGGGETQYF. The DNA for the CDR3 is TGTGCCAGCAGCGTGATGTGGGGAGGCGGAGAGACCCAGTACTTC.

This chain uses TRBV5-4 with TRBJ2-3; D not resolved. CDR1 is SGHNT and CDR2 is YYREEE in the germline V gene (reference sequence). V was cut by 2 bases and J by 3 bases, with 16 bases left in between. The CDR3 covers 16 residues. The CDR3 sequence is CASSLRTVQRTDTQYF. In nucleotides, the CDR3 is TGTGCCAGCAGCTTAAGGACGGTACAACGGACAGATACGCAGTATTTT.

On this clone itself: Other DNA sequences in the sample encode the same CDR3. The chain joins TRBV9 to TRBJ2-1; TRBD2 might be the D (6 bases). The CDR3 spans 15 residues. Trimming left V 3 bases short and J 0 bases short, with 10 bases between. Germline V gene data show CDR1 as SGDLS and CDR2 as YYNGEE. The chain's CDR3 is CASSGSGLSYNEQFF. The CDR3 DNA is TGTGCCAGCAGCGGTAGCGGACTCTCCTACAATGAGCAGTTCTTC.

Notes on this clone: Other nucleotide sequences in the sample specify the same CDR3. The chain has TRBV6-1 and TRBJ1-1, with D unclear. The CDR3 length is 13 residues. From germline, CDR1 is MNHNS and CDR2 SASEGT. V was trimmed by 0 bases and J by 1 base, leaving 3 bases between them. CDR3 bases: TGTGCCAGCAGTGAAGCGGGGAACACTGAAGCTTTCTTT. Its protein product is CASSEAGNTEAFF.